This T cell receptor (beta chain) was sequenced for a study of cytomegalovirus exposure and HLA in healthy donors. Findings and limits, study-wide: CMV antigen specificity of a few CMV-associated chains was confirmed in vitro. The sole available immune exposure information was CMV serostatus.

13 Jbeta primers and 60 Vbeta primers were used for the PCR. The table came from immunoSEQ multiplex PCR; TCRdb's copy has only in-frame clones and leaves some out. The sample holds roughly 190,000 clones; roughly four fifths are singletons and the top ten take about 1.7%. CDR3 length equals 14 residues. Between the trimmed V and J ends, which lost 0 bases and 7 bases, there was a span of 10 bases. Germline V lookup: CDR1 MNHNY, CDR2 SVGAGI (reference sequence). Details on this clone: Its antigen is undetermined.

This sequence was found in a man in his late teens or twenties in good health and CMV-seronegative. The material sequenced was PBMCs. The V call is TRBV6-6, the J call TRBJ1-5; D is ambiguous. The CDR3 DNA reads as TGTGCCAGCAGTTACTCAAATCCGAGGCAGCCCCAGCATTTT. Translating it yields CASSYSNPRQPQHF.